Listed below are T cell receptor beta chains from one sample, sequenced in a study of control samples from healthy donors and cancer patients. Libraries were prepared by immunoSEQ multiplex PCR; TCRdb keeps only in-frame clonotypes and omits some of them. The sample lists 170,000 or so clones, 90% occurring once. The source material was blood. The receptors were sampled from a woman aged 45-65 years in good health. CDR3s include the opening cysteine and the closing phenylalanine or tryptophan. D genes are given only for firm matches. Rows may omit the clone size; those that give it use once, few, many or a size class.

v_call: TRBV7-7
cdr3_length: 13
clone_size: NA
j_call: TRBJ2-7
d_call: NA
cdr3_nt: TGTGCCAGCAGCTTAATAGGAAGCTACGAGCAGTACTTC
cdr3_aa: CASSLIGSYEQYF

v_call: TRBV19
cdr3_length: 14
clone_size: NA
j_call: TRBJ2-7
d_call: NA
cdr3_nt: TGTGCCAGTAGCCGCACAGGGAACTCCTACGAGCAGTACTTC
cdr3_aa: CASSRTGNSYEQYF

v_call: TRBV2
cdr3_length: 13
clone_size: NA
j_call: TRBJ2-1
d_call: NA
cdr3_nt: TGTGCCAGCGGTCTCGGGGCGGACGATGAGCAGTTCTTC
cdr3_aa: CASGLGADDEQFF

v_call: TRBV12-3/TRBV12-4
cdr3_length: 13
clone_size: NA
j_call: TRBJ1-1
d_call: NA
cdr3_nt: TGTGCCAGCAGTGTACTCATGAACACTGAAGCTTTCTTT
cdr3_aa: CASSVLMNTEAFF

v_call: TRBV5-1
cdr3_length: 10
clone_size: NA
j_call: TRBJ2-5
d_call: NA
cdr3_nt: TGCGCCAGCAGCTTGGAGACCCAGTACTTC
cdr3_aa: CASSLETQYF

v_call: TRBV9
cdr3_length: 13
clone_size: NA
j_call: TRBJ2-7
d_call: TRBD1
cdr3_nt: TGTGCCAGCAGTCGACAGGGGTTTGACGAGCAGTACTTC
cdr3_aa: CASSRQGFDEQYF

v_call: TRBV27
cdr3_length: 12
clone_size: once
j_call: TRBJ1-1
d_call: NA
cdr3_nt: TGTGCCAGCGGGTACATCGCGTCTGAAGCTTTCTTT
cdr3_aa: CASGYIASEAFF

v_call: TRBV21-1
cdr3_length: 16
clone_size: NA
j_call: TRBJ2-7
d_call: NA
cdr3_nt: TGTGCCAGCAGCGGGTCTTCGGGACAGGAGTCCTACGAGCAGTACTTC
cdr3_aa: CASSGSSGQESYEQYF

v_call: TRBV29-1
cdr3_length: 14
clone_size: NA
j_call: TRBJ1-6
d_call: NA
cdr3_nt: TGCAGCGTCCCTCCGGAGACCGAACATTCACCCCTCCACTTT
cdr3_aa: CSVPPETEHSPLHF

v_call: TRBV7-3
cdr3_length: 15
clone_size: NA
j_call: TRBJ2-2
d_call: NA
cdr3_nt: TGTGCCAGCAGCTTAGACAGCCACTCGCACGGGGAGCTGTTTTTT
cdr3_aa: CASSLDSHSHGELFF

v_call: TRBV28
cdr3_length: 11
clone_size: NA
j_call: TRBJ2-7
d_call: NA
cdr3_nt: TGTGCCAGCACCCTCGGCTACGAGCAGTACTTC
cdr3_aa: CASTLGYEQYF

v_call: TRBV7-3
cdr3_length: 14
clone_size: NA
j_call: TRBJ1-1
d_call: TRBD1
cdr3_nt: TGTGCCAGCAGCTTAATAGGGACAGGCGGTGAAGCTTTCTTT
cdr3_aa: CASSLIGTGGEAFF

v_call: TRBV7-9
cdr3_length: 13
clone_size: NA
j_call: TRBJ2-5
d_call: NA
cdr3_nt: TGTGCCAGCATAGGAGCATCGCAAGAGACCCAGTACTTC
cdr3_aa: CASIGASQETQYF

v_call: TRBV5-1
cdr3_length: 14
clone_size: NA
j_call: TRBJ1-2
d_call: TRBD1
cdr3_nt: TGCGCCAGCAACCCCGGGACAGGGGGCTCTGGCTACACCTTC
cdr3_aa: CASNPGTGGSGYTF

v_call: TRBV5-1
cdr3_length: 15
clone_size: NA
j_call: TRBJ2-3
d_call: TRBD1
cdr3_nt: TGCGCCAGCAGCTTGGAAGGGACAGGGGGAGATACGCAGTATTTT
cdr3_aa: CASSLEGTGGDTQYF

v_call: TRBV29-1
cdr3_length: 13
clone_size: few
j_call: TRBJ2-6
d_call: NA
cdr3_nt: TGCAGCGTTGAATCGGGACAAGCCAACGTCCTGACTTTC
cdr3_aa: CSVESGQANVLTF

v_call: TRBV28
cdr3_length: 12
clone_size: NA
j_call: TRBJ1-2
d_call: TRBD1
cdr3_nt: TGTGCCAGCATTACGACAGGGGAAGGCTACACCTTC
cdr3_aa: CASITTGEGYTF

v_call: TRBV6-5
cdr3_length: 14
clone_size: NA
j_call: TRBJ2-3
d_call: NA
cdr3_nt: TGTGCCAGCAGTTACCACTCCGGAGCAGATACGCAGTATTTT
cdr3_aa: CASSYHSGADTQYF

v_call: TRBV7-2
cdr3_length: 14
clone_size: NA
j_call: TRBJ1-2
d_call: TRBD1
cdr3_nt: TGTGCCAGCAGCCTAGAACAGGGGTTTAGTGGCTACACCTTC
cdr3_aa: CASSLEQGFSGYTF

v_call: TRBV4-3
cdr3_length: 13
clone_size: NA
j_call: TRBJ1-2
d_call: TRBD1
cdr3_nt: TGCGCCAGCAGCAATCAGGGGGACTATGGCTACACCTTC
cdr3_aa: CASSNQGDYGYTF

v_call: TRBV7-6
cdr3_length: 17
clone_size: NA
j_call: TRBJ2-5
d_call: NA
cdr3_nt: TGTGCCAGCAGCTTAATGGGGGGAAACAGGGGAAGGGAGACCCAGTACTTC
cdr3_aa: CASSLMGGNRGRETQYF

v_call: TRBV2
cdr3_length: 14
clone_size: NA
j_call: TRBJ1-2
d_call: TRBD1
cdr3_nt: TGTGCCAGGGGGGACAGACAATTTAACTATGGCTACACCTTC
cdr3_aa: CARGDRQFNYGYTF

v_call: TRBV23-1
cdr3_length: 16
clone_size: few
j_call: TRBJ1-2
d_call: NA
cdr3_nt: TGCGCCAGCAGTCAATGGGTGGGGGCGCCCCTCACGGGCTACACCTTC
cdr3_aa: CASSQWVGAPLTGYTF

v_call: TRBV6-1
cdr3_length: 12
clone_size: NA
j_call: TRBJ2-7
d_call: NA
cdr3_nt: TGTGCCAGCAGTGAGGCAAGCTACGAGCAGTACTTC
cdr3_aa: CASSEASYEQYF

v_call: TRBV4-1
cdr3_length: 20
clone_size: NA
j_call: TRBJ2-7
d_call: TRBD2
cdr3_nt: TGCGCCAGCAGCCAAGATGGCGCCCGCCCGGGACTAGCGGGGGCCTACGAGCAGTACTTC
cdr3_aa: CASSQDGARPGLAGAYEQYF

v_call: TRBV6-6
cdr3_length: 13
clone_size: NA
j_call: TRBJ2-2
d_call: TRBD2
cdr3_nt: TGTGCCAGCAAGGGCAGGGAGGGCGGGGAGCTGTTTTTT
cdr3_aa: CASKGREGGELFF

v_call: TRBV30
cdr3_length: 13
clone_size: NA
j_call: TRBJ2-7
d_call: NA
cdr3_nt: TGTGCCGGGGTGACATCTTCCACCGACGAGCAGTACTTC
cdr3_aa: CAGVTSSTDEQYF

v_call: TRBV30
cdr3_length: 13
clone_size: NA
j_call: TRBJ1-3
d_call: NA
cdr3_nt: TGTGCCTGGAGAGGGACGACGGGAAACACCATATATTTT
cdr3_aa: CAWRGTTGNTIYF

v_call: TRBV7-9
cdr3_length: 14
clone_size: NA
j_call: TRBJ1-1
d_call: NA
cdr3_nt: TGTGCCAGCAGACCCCTGGCCCAACGGGCTGAAGCTTTCTTT
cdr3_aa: CASRPLAQRAEAFF

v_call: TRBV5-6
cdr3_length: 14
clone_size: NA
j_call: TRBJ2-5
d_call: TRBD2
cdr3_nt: TGTGCCAGCAGCAGATCGGGGGGCCAAGAGACCCAGTACTTC
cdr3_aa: CASSRSGGQETQYF

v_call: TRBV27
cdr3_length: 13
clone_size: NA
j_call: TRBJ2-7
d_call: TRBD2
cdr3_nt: TGTGCCAGCCGGACTAGCGGAGCCTACGAGCAGTACTTC
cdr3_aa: CASRTSGAYEQYF

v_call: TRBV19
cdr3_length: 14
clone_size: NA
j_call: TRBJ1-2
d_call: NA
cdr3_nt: TGTGCCAGTAGCCTCCTGGCAGGGGCCTATGGCTACACCTTC
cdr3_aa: CASSLLAGAYGYTF

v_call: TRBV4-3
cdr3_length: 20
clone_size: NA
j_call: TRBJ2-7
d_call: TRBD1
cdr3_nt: TGCGCCAGCAGCCAGGACCGACCGGGACAGGGTCGCACGAGTGCCTACGAGCAGTACTTC
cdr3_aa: CASSQDRPGQGRTSAYEQYF

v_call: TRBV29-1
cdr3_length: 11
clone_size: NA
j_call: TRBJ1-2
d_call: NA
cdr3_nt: TGCAGCGTTGAAGGGTTAGATGGCTACACCTTC
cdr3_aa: CSVEGLDGYTF

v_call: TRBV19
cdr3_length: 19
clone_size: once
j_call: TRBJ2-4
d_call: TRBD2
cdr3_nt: TGTGCCAGTAGTATTGGGGCTACTAGCGGGGTCATAGCCAAAAACATTCAGTACTTC
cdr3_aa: CASSIGATSGVIAKNIQYF

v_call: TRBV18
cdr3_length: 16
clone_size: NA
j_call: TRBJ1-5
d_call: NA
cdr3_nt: TGTGCCAGCTCACCCTCGGCGAGAGGAACGACTCAGCCCCAGCATTTT
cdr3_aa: CASSPSARGTTQPQHF

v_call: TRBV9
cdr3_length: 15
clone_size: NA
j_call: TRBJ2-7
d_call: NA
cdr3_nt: TGTGCCAGCAGCGTAACCCCACAGGGCTCCTACGAGCAGTACTTC
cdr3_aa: CASSVTPQGSYEQYF

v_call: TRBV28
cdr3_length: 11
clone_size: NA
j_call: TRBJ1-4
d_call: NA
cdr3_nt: TGTGCCAGCCAGGGTAATGAAAAACTGTTTTTT
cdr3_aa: CASQGNEKLFF

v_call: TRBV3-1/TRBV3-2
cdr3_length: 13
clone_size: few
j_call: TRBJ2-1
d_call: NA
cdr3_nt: TGTGCCAGCAGCCAAGGTGACTCCAATGAGCAGTTCTTC
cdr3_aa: CASSQGDSNEQFF

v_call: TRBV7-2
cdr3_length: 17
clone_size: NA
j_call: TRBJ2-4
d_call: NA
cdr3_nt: TGTGCCAGCAGCCTCTTCACCCCCGGAATACCCAAAAACATTCAGTACTTC
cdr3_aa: CASSLFTPGIPKNIQYF

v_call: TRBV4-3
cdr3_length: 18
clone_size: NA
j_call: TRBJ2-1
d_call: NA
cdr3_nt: TGCGCCAGCAGCCAAGATTTGGTCCGGGACTCCTCCTACAATGAGCAGTTCTTC
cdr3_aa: CASSQDLVRDSSYNEQFF

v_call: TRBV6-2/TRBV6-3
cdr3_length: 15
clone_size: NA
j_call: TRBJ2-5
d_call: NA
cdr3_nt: TGTGCCAGCAGTTACTTAGGGGGAATTCAAGAGACCCAGTACTTC
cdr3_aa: CASSYLGGIQETQYF

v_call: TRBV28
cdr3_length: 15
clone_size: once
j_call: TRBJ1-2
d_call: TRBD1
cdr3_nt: TGTGCCAGCAGTTCCGGACAGGGGGCAATTAACGGCTACACCTTC
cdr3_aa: CASSSGQGAINGYTF

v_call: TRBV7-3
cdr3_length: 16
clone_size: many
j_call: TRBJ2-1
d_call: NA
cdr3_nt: TGTGCCAGCAGCCCGAGGAGAGGGGATCTGGGTGGTGAGCAGTTCTTC
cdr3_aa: CASSPRRGDLGGEQFF

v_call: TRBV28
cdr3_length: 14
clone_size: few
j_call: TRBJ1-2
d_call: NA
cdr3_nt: TGTGCCAGCAGTTTTTGGGGGGCGAAGTATGGCTACACCTTC
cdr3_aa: CASSFWGAKYGYTF

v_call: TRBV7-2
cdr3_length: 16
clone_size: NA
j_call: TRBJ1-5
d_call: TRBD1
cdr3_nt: TGTGCCAGCAGCCCCGGGACAGGGGCGTTCAATCAGCCCCAGCATTTT
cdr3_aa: CASSPGTGAFNQPQHF

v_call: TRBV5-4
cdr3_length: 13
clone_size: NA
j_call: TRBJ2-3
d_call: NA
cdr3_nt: TGTGCCAGCACCCGTGGTCGCACAGATACGCAGTATTTT
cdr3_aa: CASTRGRTDTQYF

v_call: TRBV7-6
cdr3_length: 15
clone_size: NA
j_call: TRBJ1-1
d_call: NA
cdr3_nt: TGTGCCAGCAGCTTAGGCGAAAGGATGAACACTGAAGCTTTCTTT
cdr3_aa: CASSLGERMNTEAFF

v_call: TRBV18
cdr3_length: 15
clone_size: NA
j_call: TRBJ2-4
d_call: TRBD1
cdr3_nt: TGTGCCAGCTCACCGACAGGGATAGCCAAAAACATTCAGTACTTC
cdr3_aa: CASSPTGIAKNIQYF

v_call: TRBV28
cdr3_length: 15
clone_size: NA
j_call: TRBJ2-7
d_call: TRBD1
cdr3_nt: TGTGCCAGCAGTTTACTTGGACAGGGTTACCACGAGCAGTACTTC
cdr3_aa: CASSLLGQGYHEQYF

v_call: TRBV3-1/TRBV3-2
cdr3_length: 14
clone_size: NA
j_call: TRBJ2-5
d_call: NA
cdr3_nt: TGTGCCAGCAGCCAGTCCGACAGACAAGAGACCCAGTACTTC
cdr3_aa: CASSQSDRQETQYF

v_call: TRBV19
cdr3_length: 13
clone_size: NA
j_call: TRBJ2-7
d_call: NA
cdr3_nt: TGTGCCAGTAGCTCTACTCTCTTCTACGAGCAGTACTTC
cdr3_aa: CASSSTLFYEQYF

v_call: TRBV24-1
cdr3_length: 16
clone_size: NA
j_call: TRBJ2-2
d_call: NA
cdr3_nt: TGTGCCACCAGTGATTTTTACAGGGCGAACACCGGGGAGCTGTTTTTT
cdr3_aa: CATSDFYRANTGELFF

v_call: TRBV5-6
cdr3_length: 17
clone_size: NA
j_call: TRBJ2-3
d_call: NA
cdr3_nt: TGTGCCAGCAGCTTATTTGGTCCGTTCTCTAGGACAGATACGCAGTATTTT
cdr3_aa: CASSLFGPFSRTDTQYF

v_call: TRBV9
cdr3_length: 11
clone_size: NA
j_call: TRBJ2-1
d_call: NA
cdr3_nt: TGTGCCAGCAGCCCCGGAATTAAGCAGTTCTTC
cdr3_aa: CASSPGIKQFF

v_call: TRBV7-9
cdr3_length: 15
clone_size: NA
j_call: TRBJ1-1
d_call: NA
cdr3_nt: TGTGCCAGCAGCTTCTTGGCAGAAATGAACACTGAAGCTTTCTTT
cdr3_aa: CASSFLAEMNTEAFF

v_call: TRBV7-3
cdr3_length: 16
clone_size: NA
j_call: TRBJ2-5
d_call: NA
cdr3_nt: TGTGCCAGCAGCCAAGGGGCAGGGCTAGTGGGAGAGACCCAGTACTTC
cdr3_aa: CASSQGAGLVGETQYF

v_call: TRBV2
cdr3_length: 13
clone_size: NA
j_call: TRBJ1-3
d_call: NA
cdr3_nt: TGTGCCAGCGAGGGACATTTCGGAAACACCATATATTTT
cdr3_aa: CASEGHFGNTIYF

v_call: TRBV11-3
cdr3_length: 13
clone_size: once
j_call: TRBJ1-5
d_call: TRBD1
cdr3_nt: TGTGCCAGCAGCTCCAGGGGGGAGCAGCCCCAGCATTTT
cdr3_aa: CASSSRGEQPQHF

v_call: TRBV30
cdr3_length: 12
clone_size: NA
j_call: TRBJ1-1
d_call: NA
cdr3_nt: TGTGCCAGAGGGGGTCTGAACACTGAAGCTTTCTTT
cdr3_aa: CARGGLNTEAFF